The sequence of this T cell receptor (beta chain) was determined in a study of identical twins. Notes on the study in general: Out-of-frame beta chain sequences displayed weaker excess sharing between twins.

Each CDR3 protein gets one entry after TCRdb re-called the 5' RACE reads with MiXCR. The sample includes 410,000 or so distinct CDR3 sequences, roughly 20% seen only once; the top ten take 12%. The CDR3 spans 17 residues. Trimming at V came to 0 bases and at J to 4 bases, leaving 5 bases not matched to a gene. From germline, CDR1 is SGHNT and CDR2 YYREEE (reference sequence). Of note for this clonotype: Its specificity is unknown.

The specimen sequenced was naive T cells sorted from blood. The chain is built from TRBV5-4 and TRBJ2-5; TRBD2 agrees at 14 bases. This clonotype was sampled from a man between 45 and 60 years old in good health. The CDR3 sequence: CASSLGGLAGGGETQYF. The DNA of the CDR3 is TGTGCCAGCAGCTTGGGAGGACTAGCGGGGGGCGGAGAGACCCAGTACTTC.